This T cell receptor beta chain emerged from a study of T cell responses to AZD1222 COVID-19 vaccine. Germline values: CDR1 MDHEN, CDR2 SYDVKM. The CDR3 contains 14 residues. V shed 4 bases and J 5 bases; nucleotides not matched to a gene: 2. Study-wide points: CD4 TCRs associated with vaccination spanned spike, dominating at 160-218 and 743-854.

Measured with immunoSEQ multiplex PCR; TCRdb has only the in-frame clones, and not every one. The sample shows 110,000 or so clones, about 87% of them seen only once. Points on this clone: Its antigen is as yet unknown.

The clonotype originates from an adult who received the AZD1222 COVID-19 vaccine. The chain is built from TRBV28 and TRBJ2-3; 11 bases agree with TRBD1. Sample: peripheral blood, taken 28 days after the second AZD1222 dose. The CDR3 region has the DNA TGTGCCAGCAGTTCGGGACAGGGGGTAGATACGCAGTATTTT. This sequence encodes CASSSGQGVDTQYF.